This T cell receptor (beta chain) was captured by sequencing in a study of CD8 T cells in ankylosing spondylitis (dated by TCRdb to about 2017). Concerning the study at large: T cell receptor beta repertoires were profiled in healthy donors and ankylosing spondylitis patients so that disease-linked TCR variants could be found. In total, the full study cohort was made up of 100 to 140 healthy donors and some 26 ankylosing spondylitis patients. Samples of peripheral blood were taken, and for ankylosing spondylitis patients, synovial fluid was collected as well. Overall study results and their limits: A CD8+ phenotype was shown by the disease-linked clones, which were found at relatively low frequencies in peripheral blood. The disease-linked clones were reported to be significantly enriched in matched synovial fluid samples from ankylosing spondylitis patients. Some of the motif variants had been reported before in the synovial fluid and blood of reactive arthritis patients, a finding that suggests common disease-initiation mechanisms. A TCR beta motif of about 8 highly homologous amino acid variants appeared characteristic of blood from ankylosing spondylitis patients.

In this sample, this clonotype turned up many times. Its specific antigen is unknown. Nothing much larger sits one base from this clone, and base qualities are not available. This sample was sequenced with an Illumina HiSeq 2500. TCR beta libraries were prepared by quantitative 5'-RACE with molecular barcodes. Under the source paper's analysis protocol: A new computational method, built on a probabilistic model of VDJ rearrangement, was used to identify disease-linked TCR variants. TCRdb's own reprocessing of the public reads used fastp at Q25 and MiXCR and kept productive beta chains. Entries that share a CDR3 protein sequence are merged under the most common genes and DNA. None of the V and J calls come from the authors' own analysis; TCRdb made them. The sample table holds about 90,000 distinct CDR3 sequences, of which around 8.5% were seen once. The top ten constitute roughly 29% of the sample.

This TCR was sampled from a male donor with ankylosing spondylitis. Sequencing was done on a sample of blood, either unsorted or a sorted T cell fraction (not recorded which).

This receptor has the CDR3 CASSSPPGQPRGTEAFF. At the DNA level, the sequence is TGTGCCAGCAGTTCACCACCGGGACAGCCGAGGGGCACTGAAGCTTTCTTT. The sequence links TRBV12-3 or TRBV12-4 to TRBJ1-1, and TRBD1 matches 7 of the central bases. The CDR3, cysteine through phenylalanine, is 17 amino acids long. The sequence is cut down to CDR3 DNA, 51 bases in frame from base 1. V is cut back by 4 bases and J by 4 bases, with 15 bases in the junction unmatched.